The clone carrying this T cell receptor (beta chain) was observed a few times. This entry is derived from a study of blood T cell repertoires in COVID-19. Across the whole study: Italy, Spain and the United States were the sources of the convalescent and acute COVID-19 samples. In each case, the material was cDNA or gDNA derived from T cells, B-cell-depleted T cells, or PBMCs.

Original data processing: Amplification with reference gene primers provided the estimates of nucleated cell counts. Data came from immunoSEQ multiplex PCR; TCRdb stores just in-frame clones and leaves some out. V and J calls and clone size are given by that table; D and trimming were obtained from the DNA. Of around 120,000 clones in the sample, 80% were seen once. The germline gives CDR1 SGHTA, CDR2 FQGNSA. This CDR3 has 13 residues. The V and J ends lost 0 bases and 14 bases, in that order; junction bases with no gene match: 9. The sample taken for sequencing was peripheral blood. The sequence derives from a man between 65 and 85 years old with acute or convalescent COVID-19. The rearrangement joins TRBV7-2 to TRBJ1-2, with 7 bases fitting TRBD1. CDR3 nucleotide sequence: TGTGCCAGCAGCTTAGCGCCTAACAGGGGTAGTACCTTC. It yields the protein CASSLAPNRGSTF.